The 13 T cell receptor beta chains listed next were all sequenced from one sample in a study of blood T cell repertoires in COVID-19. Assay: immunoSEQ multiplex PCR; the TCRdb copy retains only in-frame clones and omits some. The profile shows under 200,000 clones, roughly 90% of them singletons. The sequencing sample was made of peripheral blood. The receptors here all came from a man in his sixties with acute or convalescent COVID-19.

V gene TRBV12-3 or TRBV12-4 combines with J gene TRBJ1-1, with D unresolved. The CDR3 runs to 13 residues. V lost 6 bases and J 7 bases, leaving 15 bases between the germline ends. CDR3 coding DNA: TGTGCCAGCAGACCGGCCCAGCGGGGTGAAGCTTTCTTT. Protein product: CASRPAQRGEAFF.

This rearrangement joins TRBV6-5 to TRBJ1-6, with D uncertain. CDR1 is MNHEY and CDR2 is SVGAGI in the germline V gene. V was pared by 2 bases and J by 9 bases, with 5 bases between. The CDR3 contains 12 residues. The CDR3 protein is CASSYEASPLHF. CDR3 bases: TGTGCCAGCAGTTACGAGGCTTCACCCCTCCACTTT.

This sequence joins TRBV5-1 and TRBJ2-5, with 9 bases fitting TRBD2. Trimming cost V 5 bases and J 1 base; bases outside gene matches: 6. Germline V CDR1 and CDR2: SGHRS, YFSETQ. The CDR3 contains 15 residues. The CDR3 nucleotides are TGCGCCAGCAGTTTTAGCGGGAGCTTCCAAGAGACCCAGTACTTC. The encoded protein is CASSFSGSFQETQYF.

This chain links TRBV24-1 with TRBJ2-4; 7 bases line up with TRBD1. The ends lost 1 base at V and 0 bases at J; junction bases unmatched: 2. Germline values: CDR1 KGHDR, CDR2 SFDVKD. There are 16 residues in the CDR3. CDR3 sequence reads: CATSDFYRGAKNIQYF. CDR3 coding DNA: TGTGCCACCAGTGATTTTTACAGGGGAGCCAAAAACATTCAGTACTTC.

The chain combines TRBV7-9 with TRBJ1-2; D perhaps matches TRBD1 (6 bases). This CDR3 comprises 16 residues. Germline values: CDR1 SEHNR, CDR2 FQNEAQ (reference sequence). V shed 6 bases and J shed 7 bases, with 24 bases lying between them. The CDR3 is CASRKQATGILSGYTF. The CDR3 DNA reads TGTGCCAGCAGAAAACAGGCTACAGGGATCTTGAGTGGCTACACCTTC. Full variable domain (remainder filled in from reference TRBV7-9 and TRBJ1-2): DTGVSQNPRHKITKRGQNVTFRCDPISEHNRLYWYRQTLGQGPEFLTYFQNEAQLEKSRLLSDRFSAERPKGSFSTLEIQRTEQGDSAMYLCASRKQATGILSGYTFGSGTRLTVV.

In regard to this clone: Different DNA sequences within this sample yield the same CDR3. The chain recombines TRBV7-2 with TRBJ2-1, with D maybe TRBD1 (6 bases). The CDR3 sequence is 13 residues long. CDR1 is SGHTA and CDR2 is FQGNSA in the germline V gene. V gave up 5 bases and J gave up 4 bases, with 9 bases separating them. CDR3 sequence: CASSSGQYNEQFF. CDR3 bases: TGTGCCAGCAGCAGTGGACAGTACAATGAGCAGTTCTTC.

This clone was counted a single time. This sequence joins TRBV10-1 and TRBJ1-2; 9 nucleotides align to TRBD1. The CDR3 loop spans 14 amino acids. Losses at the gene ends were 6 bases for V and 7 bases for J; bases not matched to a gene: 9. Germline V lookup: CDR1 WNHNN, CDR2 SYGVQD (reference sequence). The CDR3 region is CASRKQGAHSGYTF. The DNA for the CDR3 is TGCGCCAGCAGAAAACAGGGGGCGCATTCTGGCTACACCTTC.

This chain's CDR3 is CASSLVQGGPGNTIYF. DNA for the CDR3: TGTGCCAGCAGCTTAGTACAGGGAGGGCCTGGAAACACCATATATTTT. This chain uses TRBV7-2 with TRBJ1-3; D may be TRBD1 (6 bases). The V gene's germline CDR1 is SGHTA and CDR2 FQGNSA. CDR3 length: 16 amino acids. V shed 1 base and J shed 2 bases, with 12 bases lying between them. Drawing the rest from reference TRBV7-2 and TRBJ1-3, the complete variable domain is GAGVSQSPSNKVTEKGKDVELRCDPISGHTALYWYRQSLGQGLEFLIYFQGNSAPDKSGLPSDRFSAERTGGSVSTLTIQRTQQEDSAVYLCASSLVQGGPGNTIYFGEGSWLTVV.

The CDR3 reads CASSSTGPDTQYF. The CDR3 DNA reads as TGTGCCAGCAGCTCGACAGGGCCAGATACGCAGTATTTT. The chain uses TRBV7-7 and TRBJ2-3; 7 nucleotides agree with TRBD1. With V trimmed by 4 bases and J by 4 bases, 2 bases remained unmatched. In germline, CDR1 is SSHAT, CDR2 FNYEAQ (reference sequence). CDR3 length equals 13 residues.

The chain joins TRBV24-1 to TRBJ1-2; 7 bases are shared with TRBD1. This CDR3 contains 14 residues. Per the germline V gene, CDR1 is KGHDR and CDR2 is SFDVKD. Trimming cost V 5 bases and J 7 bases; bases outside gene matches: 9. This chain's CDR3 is CATSAGTGVSGYTF. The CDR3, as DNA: TGTGCCACCAGTGCGGGAACAGGGGTCTCTGGCTACACCTTC.

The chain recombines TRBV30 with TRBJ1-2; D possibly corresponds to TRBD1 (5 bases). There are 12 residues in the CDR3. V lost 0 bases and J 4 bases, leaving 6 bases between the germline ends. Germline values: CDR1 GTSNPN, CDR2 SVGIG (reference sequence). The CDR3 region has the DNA TGTGCCTGGAGTGTGACAGCCTATGGCTACACCTTC. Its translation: CAWSVTAYGYTF.

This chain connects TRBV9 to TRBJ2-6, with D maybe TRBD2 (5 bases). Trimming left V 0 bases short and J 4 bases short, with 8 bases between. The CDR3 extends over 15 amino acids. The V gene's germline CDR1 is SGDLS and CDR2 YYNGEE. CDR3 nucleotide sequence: TGTGCCAGCAGCGTAGCGGGGTCCGGGGCCAACGTCCTGACTTTC. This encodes CASSVAGSGANVLTF.

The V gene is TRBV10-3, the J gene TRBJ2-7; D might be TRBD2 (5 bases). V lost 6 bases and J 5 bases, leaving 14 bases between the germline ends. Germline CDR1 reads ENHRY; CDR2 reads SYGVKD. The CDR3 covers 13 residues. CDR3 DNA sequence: TGTGCCATCAGGGGAACTAGTTCCGACGAGCAGTACTTC. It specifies CAIRGTSSDEQYF.